Detailed here is one T cell receptor (beta chain). From germline, CDR1 is SGHVS and CDR2 FNYEAQ. The CDR3 is 16 amino acids. The ends lost 5 bases at V and 0 bases at J; junction bases unmatched: 6. The source of the sample is a study of T cell changes during pregnancy in multiple sclerosis. Here immunoSEQ multiplex PCR was the method, and the copy in TCRdb shows in-frame clones only, minus some. Counted here are around 72,000 clones, about nine tenths occurring once; the ten biggest clones make up 0.55% to 0.85%. This sample comprised peripheral blood, obtained in the third trimester of pregnancy. V usage is TRBV7-6 and J usage is TRBJ1-1; 10 bases map to TRBD1. The receptor was isolated from a female donor in good health, enrolled as a control in a pregnancy study. CDR3 coding DNA: TGTGCCAGCAGCGAGGGACAGGGGAGGTTGAACACTGAAGCTTTCTTT. As protein: CASSEGQGRLNTEAFF.